This T cell receptor beta chain originates from a study of cytomegalovirus exposure and HLA in healthy donors. PCR employed 60 Vbeta and 13 Jbeta primers. Clones were read by immunoSEQ multiplex PCR, and TCRdb kept only the in-frame ones, dropping some. The data contain 230,000 or so clones, approximately 91% of them seen just once; the ten biggest clones take up about 1.7%. The TCR was taken from a girl aged 2-10 years in good health and CMV-seronegative. The sample consisted of PBMCs.

This CDR3 reads CASWAGRTDTQYF. CDR3 nucleotides: TGTGCCAGCTGGGCGGGTCGCACAGATACGCAGTATTTT. The chain links TRBV28 to TRBJ2-3, with D perhaps matching TRBD2 (5 bases). The V end was cut by 8 bases, the J end by 1 base, with 10 bases between. CDR1 is MDHEN, CDR2 SYDVKM, per germline. The CDR3 contains 13 residues.